A single sample gave rise to the 12 T cell receptor beta chains below, sequenced in a study of T cells in Graves' hyperthyroidism and ophthalmopathy. The investigators amplified TCR beta CDR3 regions from RNA transcripts. First-round RT-PCR targeting the TCR CDR3 was performed with the HTBI primer set. MiXCR, run by TCRdb on the multiplex PCR reads, gives a single entry per CDR3 protein. The table has roughly 30,000 distinct CDR3 sequences, 45% seen once. The specimen was blood. The origin of the receptors is a woman in her thirties with Graves' hyperthyroidism.

This clonotype ranks as medium-sized. This chain connects TRBV5-1 to TRBJ1-4; no reliable D call. Germline values: CDR1 SGHRS, CDR2 YFSETQ. The CDR3 consists of 13 residues. V was cut by 0 bases and J by 13 bases, with 13 bases left in between. The CDR3 loop reads CASSLDSAGRLFF. As DNA, the CDR3 is TGCGCCAGCAGCTTGGACAGCGCGGGCAGACTGTTTTTT. Full variable domain (remainder filled in from reference TRBV5-1 and TRBJ1-4): KAGVTQTPRYLIKTRGQQVTLSCSPISGHRSVSWYQQTPGQGLQFLFEYFSETQRNKGNFPGRFSGRQFSNSRSEMNVSTLELGDSALYLCASSLDSAGRLFFGSGTQLSVL.

In the case of this clonotype: No conserved phenylalanine or tryptophan ends this CDR3, so it is likely a read error. The chain couples TRBV28 to TRBJ1-1; 10 nucleotides line up with TRBD1. CDR3 size: 16 residues. Losses at the gene ends were 3 bases for V and 1 base for J; bases not matched to a gene: 5. Germline loops: CDR1 MDHEN, CDR2 SYDVKM. In DNA, the CDR3 is TGTGCCAGCAGTTTTGCAGGGACAGGGGAGAACACTGAAGCTTTCCTT. Encoded protein: CASSFAGTGENTEAFL.

As concerns this clonotype: It may be a read error: a sequence one base away is much more abundant. The missing conserved phenylalanine or tryptophan at the end of this CDR3 makes a read error likely. The CDR3 loop is CAWSVQANYGYTC. The CDR3 DNA reads as TGTGCCTGGAGTGTCCAGGCTAACTATGGCTACACCTGC. This chain joins TRBV30 and TRBJ1-2; D gene ambiguous. Germline V gene sequence: CDR1 GTSNPN, CDR2 SVGIG (reference sequence). The CDR3 loop spans 13 amino acids. The ends were cut back, 0 bases at V and 0 bases at J, with 5 bases in the middle.

This clonotype has ten or more counts. CDR3 loop: CASSYHIFSGRYEQYF. The CDR3 DNA reads TGTGCCAGCAGTTACCATATTTTTAGCGGGAGGTACGAGCAGTACTTC. The chain links TRBV6-2 or TRBV6-3 to TRBJ2-7; 10 nucleotides agree with TRBD2. CDR3 size: 16 residues. With V trimmed by 2 bases and J by 4 bases, 8 bases remained unmatched. Germline V lookup: CDR1 MNHEY, CDR2 SVGEGT.

The V and J genes are TRBV20-1 and TRBJ1-1; the D is unclear. This CDR3 region has 12 residues. The germline V gene encodes CDR1 DFQATT and CDR2 SNEGSKA (reference sequence). V lost 2 bases, J lost 11 bases, and 15 bases lay in between. This chain's CDR3 is CSARNAGLQAFF. In DNA, the CDR3 is TGCAGTGCTAGAAACGCAGGCTTGCAGGCTTTCTTT.

This clonotype was seen more than once but under ten times. The chain uses TRBV20-1 and TRBJ2-7; TRBD1 might be the D (6 bases). Trimming stripped 6 bases from V and 5 bases from J, with 17 bases between. The CDR3 spans 13 residues. Germline values: CDR1 DFQATT, CDR2 SNEGSKA (reference sequence). CDR3: CSAKGQTVDEQYF. The CDR3 region has the DNA TGCAGTGCAAAGGGACAAACCGTAGACGAGCAGTACTTC.

This clonotype was counted many times. The chain carries TRBV4-1 and TRBJ2-5; 7 bases are shared with TRBD2. V shed 1 base and J 2 bases; nucleotides not matched to a gene: 7. The CDR3 has 16 residues. Germline V gene sequence: CDR1 MGHRA, CDR2 YSYEKL. In DNA form, the CDR3 reads TGCGCCAGCAGCCAAGGGACTAGTCCCTTACAAGAGACCCAGTACTTC. It specifies CASSQGTSPLQETQYF.

This clonotype was seen many times. Here the CDR3 reads CASSDAELETQYF. The CDR3 region has the DNA TGTGCCAGCAGTGATGCTGAGTTAGAGACCCAGTACTTC. This chain connects TRBV2 to TRBJ2-5; D unclear. The germline CDR1 and CDR2 sequences are SNHLY and FYNNEI. The V and J ends lost 3 bases and 4 bases respectively, with 9 bases between them. The CDR3 is 13 amino acids.

This clonotype was observed at least ten times. V gene TRBV28 combines with J gene TRBJ2-6, with a tentative D call TRBD2 (5 bases). V lost 6 bases to trimming and J lost 0 bases, with 12 bases between them. The CDR3 runs to 16 residues. Germline CDR1 and CDR2: MDHEN and SYDVKM. CDR3 amino acids: CASRSTGSSGANVLTF. The DNA for the CDR3 is TGTGCCAGCAGATCTACGGGGAGCTCTGGGGCCAACGTCCTGACTTTC.

This clonotype is judged medium-sized. The chain links TRBV20-1 to TRBJ1-1; perhaps TRBD1 as D (6 bases). Deletions cut 8 bases from V and 1 base from J, with 14 bases between. The CDR3 length is 13 residues. Germline CDR1 reads DFQATT; CDR2 reads SNEGSKA (reference sequence). CDR3 nucleotide sequence: TGCAGTCTAACAGGGATGGCGAACACTGAAGCTTTCTTT. Protein: CSLTGMANTEAFF.

The chain recombines TRBV30 with TRBJ2-2, with D tentatively TRBD2 (5 bases). V dropped 4 bases and J dropped 2 bases, with 14 bases sitting between them. The CDR3 is 15 amino acids. Germline V gene sequence: CDR1 GTSNPN, CDR2 SVGIG (reference sequence). CDR3 nucleotides: TGTGCCTGGAACTACGGTAGCGCAAACACCGGGGAGCTGTTTTTT. The encoded protein is CAWNYGSANTGELFF.

In regard to this clonotype: Germline is not matched at one junction end, which may reflect a read error. The chain couples TRBV19 to TRBJ1-4; D uncertain. This CDR3 region has 15 residues. The V gene's germline CDR1 is LNHDA and CDR2 SQIVND (reference sequence). CDR3 region: CASSARLATNEKLFF. CDR3 DNA sequence: TGTGCCAGTAGTGCTCGACTTGCAACTAACGAAAAACTGTTTTTT.